The T cell receptor (beta chain) described here comes from a study of graft-versus-host responses after intestinal transplantation. Whole-study context: Transplantation in recipients was multivisceral, liver-intestinal, or isolated intestinal.

As for this clone: Antigen unknown.

Here immunoSEQ multiplex PCR was the method, and the copy in TCRdb shows in-frame clones only, minus some. The sample gives tens of thousands of clones, about 92% of which show up once; approximately 2% is in the top ten. This sample comprised unstimulated CD8+ T cells sorted from spleen or lymph node cells, obtained before intestinal transplant. This receptor was taken from a human donor who received an intestinal transplant.

The CDR3 DNA sequence: TGTGCCAGCAGCTCAGAGGTCAGGGTGGGGAACACTGAAGCTTTCTTT. This gives the protein CASSSEVRVGNTEAFF. The rearrangement links TRBV11-2 to TRBJ1-1; maybe TRBD1 (5 bases). Germline V lookup: CDR1 SGHAT, CDR2 FQNNGV. The CDR3 has 16 residues. The V end lost 4 bases, the J end lost 1 base, and 16 bases lay between the germline ends.